A single sample is the source of the 9 T cell receptor beta chains below, sequenced in a study of cytomegalovirus exposure and HLA in healthy donors. 60 Vbeta and 13 Jbeta primers were used in PCR. Profiled with immunoSEQ multiplex PCR; TCRdb holds only in-frame clones, not every one. This sample carries 130,000 or so clones, about 82% of them seen once, and the ten largest clones take under 2%. Sequencing was done on a sample of PBMCs. Source of these receptors: a female donor in good health and CMV-seropositive.

The CDR3 nucleotides are TGTGCCAGCCATTCTGAGTACGAGCAGTACTTC. Amino acid sequence: CASHSEYEQYF. The chain carries TRBV2 and TRBJ2-7; D gene uncertain. Trimming cost V 8 bases and J 4 bases, with 9 bases left between them. Germline lookup yields CDR1 SNHLY and CDR2 FYNNEI. The CDR3 has 11 amino acids.

The chain carries TRBV7-2 and TRBJ2-3, with D unclear. With 1 base removed from V and 0 bases from J, the gap between germline ends came to 8 bases. Germline loops: CDR1 SGHTA, CDR2 FQGNSA. The CDR3 totals 15 residues. The CDR3 sequence: CASSLVTSSTDTQYF. The DNA of the CDR3 is TGTGCCAGCAGCTTAGTAACTTCTAGCACAGATACGCAGTATTTT. Combining the CDR3 with reference TRBV7-2 and TRBJ2-3 gives the whole variable domain GAGVSQSPSNKVTEKGKDVELRCDPISGHTALYWYRQSLGQGLEFLIYFQGNSAPDKSGLPSDRFSAERTGGSVSTLTIQRTQQEDSAVYLCASSLVTSSTDTQYFGPGTRLTVL.

The chain uses TRBV6-5 and TRBJ2-3; 7 nucleotides agree with TRBD2. This CDR3 has 16 residues. J gave up 4 bases and V 2 bases, and 9 bases lay outside the gene matches. Germline CDR1 reads MNHEY; CDR2 reads SVGAGI. The DNA for the CDR3 is TGTGCCAGCAGTTACGCTTCCAGCGGGGCGTCAGATACGCAGTATTTT. Translated, it gives CASSYASSGASDTQYF.

This sequence joins TRBV28 and TRBJ2-1, with TRBD1 matching 9 bases. This CDR3 comprises 12 residues. V was clipped by 8 bases and J by 8 bases; unmatched bases: 4. Germline CDR1 reads MDHEN; CDR2 reads SYDVKM. The CDR3 here is CASGQGRDEQFF. In DNA form, the CDR3 reads TGTGCCAGCGGACAGGGGAGGGATGAGCAGTTCTTC.

V gene TRBV4-2 combines with J gene TRBJ2-7; 13 bases align to TRBD2. Germline V CDR1 and CDR2: LGHNA, YNFKEQ. The CDR3 is 15 amino acids. Unmatched junction bases numbered 3, after V lost 1 base and J lost 6 bases. Here the CDR3 reads CASSQVGLAGFEQYF. CDR3 coding DNA: TGTGCCAGCAGCCAAGTGGGACTAGCGGGGTTCGAGCAGTACTTC.

The chain links TRBV27 to TRBJ2-3; D gene ambiguous. CDR1 is MNHEY, CDR2 SMNVEV, per germline (reference sequence). V was cut by 7 bases and J by 4 bases, with 12 bases left in between. CDR3 size: 13 residues. CDR3 amino acids: CASKQPNADTQYF. CDR3 nucleotide sequence: TGTGCCAGCAAGCAACCTAACGCAGATACGCAGTATTTT.

This clone was observed once. V is TRBV11-2 and J is TRBJ1-1, with D tentatively TRBD1 (5 bases). This CDR3 has 16 amino acids. The germline CDR1 and CDR2 sequences are SGHAT and FQNNGV. Trimming removed 5 bases from V and 0 bases from J, with 16 bases in between. The CDR3 region is CASSPGGLRLNTEAFF. The CDR3 nucleotides read TGTGCCAGCAGCCCGGGGGGACTTCGCCTGAACACTGAAGCTTTCTTT. Full variable domain (outside the CDR3, taken from reference TRBV11-2 and TRBJ1-1): EAGVAQSPRYKIIEKRQSVAFWCNPISGHATLYWYQQILGQGPKLLIQFQNNGVVDDSQLPKDRFSAERLKGVDSTLKIQPAKLEDSAVYLCASSPGGLRLNTEAFFGQGTRLTVV.

The chain couples TRBV28 to TRBJ2-3; 7 nucleotides agree with TRBD1. With V trimmed by 5 bases and J by 6 bases, 11 bases remained unmatched. This CDR3 spans 15 amino acids. Germline CDR1 is MDHEN and CDR2 is SYDVKM. CDR3 sequence: CASSPGTGAHDTQYF. CDR3 nucleotides: TGTGCCAGCAGTCCCGGCACAGGGGCCCACGATACGCAGTATTTT.

The chain employs TRBV11-3 and TRBJ1-3, with D unclear. Germline V gene lookup returns CDR1 SGHNT and CDR2 YENEEA. The CDR3 is made up of 13 amino acids. The V end lost 5 bases, the J end lost 0 bases, and 5 bases lay between the germline ends. CDR3 region: CASSASSGNTIYF. Written as DNA, the CDR3 is TGTGCCAGCAGCGCGAGCTCTGGAAACACCATATATTTT.